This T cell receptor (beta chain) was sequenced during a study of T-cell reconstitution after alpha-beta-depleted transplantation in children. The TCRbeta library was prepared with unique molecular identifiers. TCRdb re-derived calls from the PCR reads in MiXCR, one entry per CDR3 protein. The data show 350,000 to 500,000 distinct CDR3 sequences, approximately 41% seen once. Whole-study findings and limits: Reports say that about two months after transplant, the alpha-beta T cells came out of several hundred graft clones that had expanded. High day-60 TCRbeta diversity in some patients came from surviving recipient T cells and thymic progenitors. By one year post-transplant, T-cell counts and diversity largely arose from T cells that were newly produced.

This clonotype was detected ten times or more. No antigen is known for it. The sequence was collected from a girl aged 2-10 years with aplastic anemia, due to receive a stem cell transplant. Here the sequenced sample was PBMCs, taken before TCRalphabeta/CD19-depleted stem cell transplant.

CDR3 sequence reads: CASSLAVEGARYGYTF. The CDR3 DNA is TGTGCCAGCAGCTTGGCCGTGGAGGGGGCGAGGTATGGCTACACCTTC. This chain links TRBV5-5 with TRBJ1-2; 7 bases line up with TRBD1. The CDR3 totals 16 residues. Germline V gives CDR1 SGHKS, CDR2 YYEKEE (reference sequence). V lost 0 bases, J lost 5 bases, and 10 bases stayed unmatched.